The clone carrying this T cell receptor (beta chain) was counted only a few times. As yet, its antigen is unknown. Germline V gene data show CDR1 as SGHAT and CDR2 as FQNNGV. Trimming at V came to 3 bases and at J to 0 bases, leaving 7 bases not matched to a gene. CDR3 length: 16 residues. Isolated per sample were at least 6 million PBMCs. The data are from a study of blood T cells in healthy people across ages. Points from the study as a whole: Reliance upon unsorted PBMCs precluded definitive naive versus antigen-experienced comparison.

Combining a sample-barcoded 5' primer with a J-beta primer mix, a second PCR ran for about 6 to 12 cycles. Per sample, CDR3-containing paired-end reads numbered at least 2.5 million. TCRdb redid the calling of the 5' RACE reads with MiXCR, one entry per CDR3 protein. The sample has about 1.7 million distinct CDR3 sequences; roughly 30% are singletons. The sequenced sample consisted of blood. The J gene is TRBJ2-5, the V gene TRBV11-2; 7 bases line up with TRBD2. The receptor comes from a woman aged 25 to 39 in good health. CDR3 residues: CASSLVARGYQETQYF. For the CDR3, the DNA is TGTGCCAGCAGCTTGGTAGCGCGGGGGTACCAAGAGACCCAGTACTTC.